The entry below describes one T cell receptor (beta chain). The germline gene is not matched at one end of the junction; a read error may be the cause. The sample is drawn from a study of tumor and adjacent non-tumor tissue in lung cancer. A modified ARM-PCR protocol with three rounds of nested PCR amplified TCRbeta. MiXCR was run by TCRdb on the multiplex PCR reads, yielding one entry per CDR3 protein. This sample has about 86,000 distinct CDR3 sequences, with 65% to 80% found just once. The CDR3 is 16 amino acids. The germline V gene has CDR1 SQVTM and CDR2 ANQGSEA. No cell sorting was done before RNA was extracted from the tissue. Distant lung tissue was collected more than 3 cm away from the tumor edge.

This TCR was sampled from a woman aged 50 to 60 with non-small cell lung cancer. Sample: distant non-tumor lung tissue. The J gene is TRBJ2-1, the V gene TRBV29-1, with TRBD1 matching over 9 bases. The CDR3 DNA sequence: TGTAGCGTCCCCAGTGGCGGGACAGGGAAAGGCAATGAGCAGTTCTTC. It encodes CSVPSGGTGKGNEQFF.